The source of this T cell receptor beta chain is a study of Graves' ophthalmopathy and Graves' hyperthyroidism. In the case of this clonotype: Its specificity is not known. Mismatch with germline at one junction end may stem from a read error.

Amplification targeted the TCR beta CDR3 regions, with RNA transcripts as the source material. Second-round multiplex PCR came after a first-round RT-PCR that employed HTBI primers. TCRdb ran MiXCR on the multiplex PCR reads and lists one entry per CDR3 protein. The repertoire includes about 400,000 distinct CDR3 sequences, approximately 20% of them detected once, and roughly 1.4% sits in the top ten. Study-level findings and limits: Distinction of ophthalmopathy from stable hyperthyroidism by a 13-signature model reached approximately 89% sensitivity and 75% to 83% specificity.

PBMCs were density-gradient isolated from around 11 ml fresh blood. CDR1 is MNHEY, CDR2 SVGEGT, per germline. The CDR3 has 15 residues. Sample: peripheral blood. This chain links TRBV6-2 or TRBV6-3 with TRBJ2-2; 8 nucleotides agree with TRBD1. The sequence derives from a woman aged 18 to 35 with Graves' ophthalmopathy. The CDR3 loop reads CASRMTGVGTGEPFF. The CDR3 DNA sequence: TGTGCCAGCAGGATGACAGGGGTCGGCACCGGGGAGCCGTTTTTT.